This T cell receptor beta chain was found in a study of beta chain features in type 1 diabetes. The investigators reverse transcribed all of the isolated RNA, so they sequenced expressed TCRB transcripts. About 3.57 million reads, on average, came from each naive, central memory and regulatory T cell sample. Some clones are missing from TCRdb's copy, which holds only in-frame ones; the method was immunoSEQ multiplex PCR. Of around 300,000 clones in the sample, about 15% were seen once. Turning to this clone: Its target is not known.

The CDR3 runs to 15 residues. Germline-derived CDR1 and CDR2 are SEHNR and FQNEAQ (reference sequence). The V gene end was trimmed by 3 bases and the J gene end by 11 bases; junction bases not matched to a gene: 15. Once sorted, every population was more than 95% pure. Study-level points and caveats: Whether TCRB rearrangement is influenced by HLA type went unresolved here. Shortening of TCRB CDR3s, moderate but significant, appeared in all four CD4+ subsets of Type 1 diabetes patients.

The rearrangement links TRBV7-9 to TRBJ1-1; 7 bases are a match to TRBD1. The sequenced sample consisted of naive CD4+ T cells from blood. This receptor was identified in a man aged 18 to 30 with type 1 diabetes. CDR3 DNA sequence: TGTGCCAGCAGCTTCGGAGCCCCGGGACAGAGGCTCGCTTTCTTT. This gives the protein CASSFGAPGQRLAFF.